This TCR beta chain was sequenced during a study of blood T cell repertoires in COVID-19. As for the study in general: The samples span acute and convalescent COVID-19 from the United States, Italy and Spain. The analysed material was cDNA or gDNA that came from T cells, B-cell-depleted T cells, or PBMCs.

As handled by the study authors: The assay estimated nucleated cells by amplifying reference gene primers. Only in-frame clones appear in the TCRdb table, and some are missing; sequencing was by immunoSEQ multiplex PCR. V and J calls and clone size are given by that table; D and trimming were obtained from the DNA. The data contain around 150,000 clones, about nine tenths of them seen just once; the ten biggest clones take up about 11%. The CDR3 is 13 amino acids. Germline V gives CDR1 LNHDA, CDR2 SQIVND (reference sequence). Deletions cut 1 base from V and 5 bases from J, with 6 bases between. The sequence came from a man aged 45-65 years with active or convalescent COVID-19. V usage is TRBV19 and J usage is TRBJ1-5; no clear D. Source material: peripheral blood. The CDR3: CASSIALDQPQHF. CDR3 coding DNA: TGTGCCAGTAGTATAGCACTTGATCAGCCCCAGCATTTT.